The T cell receptor (beta chain) under discussion was sequenced for a study of T cells in narcolepsy. Overall study: Enrolled donors included narcolepsy type 1 or type 2 patients and healthy controls.

A word on this clone: Antigen unknown.

Clones were read by immunoSEQ multiplex PCR, and TCRdb kept only the in-frame ones, dropping some. The repertoire includes about 40,000 clones, over 75% of them detected once, and about 1.5% sits in the top ten. Trimming left V 6 bases short and J 3 bases short, with 8 bases between. The germline V gene encodes CDR1 MNHNS and CDR2 SASEGT. This CDR3 contains 12 residues. Study-wide results and limits: Same-patient CSF and blood CD4+ T cell clonotypes included HCRT-specific and TRIB2-specific autoreactive ones. Autoreactive clonotypes reportedly recurred in blood of same and different patients, not controls.

The clonotype originates from a human donor with narcolepsy. The chain uses TRBV6-1 and TRBJ1-2; D possibly corresponds to TRBD1 (5 bases). The sequencing sample was made of CD45RA- memory CD4+ T cells from PBMCs. CDR3 sequence (DNA): TGTGCCAGCAGAGAGGGGCACTATGGCTACACCTTC. Its translation: CASREGHYGYTF.